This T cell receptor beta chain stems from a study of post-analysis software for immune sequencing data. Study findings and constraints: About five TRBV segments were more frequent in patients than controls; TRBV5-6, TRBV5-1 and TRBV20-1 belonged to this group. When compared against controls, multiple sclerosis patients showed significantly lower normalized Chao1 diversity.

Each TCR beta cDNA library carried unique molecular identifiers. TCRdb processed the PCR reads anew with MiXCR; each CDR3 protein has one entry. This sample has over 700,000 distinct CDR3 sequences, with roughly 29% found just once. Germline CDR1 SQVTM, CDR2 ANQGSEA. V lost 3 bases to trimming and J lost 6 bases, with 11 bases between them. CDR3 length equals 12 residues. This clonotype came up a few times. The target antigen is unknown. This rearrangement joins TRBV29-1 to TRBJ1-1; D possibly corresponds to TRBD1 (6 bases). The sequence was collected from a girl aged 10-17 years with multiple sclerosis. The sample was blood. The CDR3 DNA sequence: TGCAGCGTTGAGAGGGGGGGGTCTGAAGCTTTCTTT. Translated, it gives CSVERGGSEAFF. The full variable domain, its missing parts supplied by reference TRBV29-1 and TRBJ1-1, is SAVISQKPSRDICQRGTSLTIQCQVDSQVTMMFWYRQQPGQSLTLIATANQGSEATYESGFVIDKFPISRPNLTFSTLTVSNMSPEDSSIYLCSVERGGSEAFFGQGTRLTVV.